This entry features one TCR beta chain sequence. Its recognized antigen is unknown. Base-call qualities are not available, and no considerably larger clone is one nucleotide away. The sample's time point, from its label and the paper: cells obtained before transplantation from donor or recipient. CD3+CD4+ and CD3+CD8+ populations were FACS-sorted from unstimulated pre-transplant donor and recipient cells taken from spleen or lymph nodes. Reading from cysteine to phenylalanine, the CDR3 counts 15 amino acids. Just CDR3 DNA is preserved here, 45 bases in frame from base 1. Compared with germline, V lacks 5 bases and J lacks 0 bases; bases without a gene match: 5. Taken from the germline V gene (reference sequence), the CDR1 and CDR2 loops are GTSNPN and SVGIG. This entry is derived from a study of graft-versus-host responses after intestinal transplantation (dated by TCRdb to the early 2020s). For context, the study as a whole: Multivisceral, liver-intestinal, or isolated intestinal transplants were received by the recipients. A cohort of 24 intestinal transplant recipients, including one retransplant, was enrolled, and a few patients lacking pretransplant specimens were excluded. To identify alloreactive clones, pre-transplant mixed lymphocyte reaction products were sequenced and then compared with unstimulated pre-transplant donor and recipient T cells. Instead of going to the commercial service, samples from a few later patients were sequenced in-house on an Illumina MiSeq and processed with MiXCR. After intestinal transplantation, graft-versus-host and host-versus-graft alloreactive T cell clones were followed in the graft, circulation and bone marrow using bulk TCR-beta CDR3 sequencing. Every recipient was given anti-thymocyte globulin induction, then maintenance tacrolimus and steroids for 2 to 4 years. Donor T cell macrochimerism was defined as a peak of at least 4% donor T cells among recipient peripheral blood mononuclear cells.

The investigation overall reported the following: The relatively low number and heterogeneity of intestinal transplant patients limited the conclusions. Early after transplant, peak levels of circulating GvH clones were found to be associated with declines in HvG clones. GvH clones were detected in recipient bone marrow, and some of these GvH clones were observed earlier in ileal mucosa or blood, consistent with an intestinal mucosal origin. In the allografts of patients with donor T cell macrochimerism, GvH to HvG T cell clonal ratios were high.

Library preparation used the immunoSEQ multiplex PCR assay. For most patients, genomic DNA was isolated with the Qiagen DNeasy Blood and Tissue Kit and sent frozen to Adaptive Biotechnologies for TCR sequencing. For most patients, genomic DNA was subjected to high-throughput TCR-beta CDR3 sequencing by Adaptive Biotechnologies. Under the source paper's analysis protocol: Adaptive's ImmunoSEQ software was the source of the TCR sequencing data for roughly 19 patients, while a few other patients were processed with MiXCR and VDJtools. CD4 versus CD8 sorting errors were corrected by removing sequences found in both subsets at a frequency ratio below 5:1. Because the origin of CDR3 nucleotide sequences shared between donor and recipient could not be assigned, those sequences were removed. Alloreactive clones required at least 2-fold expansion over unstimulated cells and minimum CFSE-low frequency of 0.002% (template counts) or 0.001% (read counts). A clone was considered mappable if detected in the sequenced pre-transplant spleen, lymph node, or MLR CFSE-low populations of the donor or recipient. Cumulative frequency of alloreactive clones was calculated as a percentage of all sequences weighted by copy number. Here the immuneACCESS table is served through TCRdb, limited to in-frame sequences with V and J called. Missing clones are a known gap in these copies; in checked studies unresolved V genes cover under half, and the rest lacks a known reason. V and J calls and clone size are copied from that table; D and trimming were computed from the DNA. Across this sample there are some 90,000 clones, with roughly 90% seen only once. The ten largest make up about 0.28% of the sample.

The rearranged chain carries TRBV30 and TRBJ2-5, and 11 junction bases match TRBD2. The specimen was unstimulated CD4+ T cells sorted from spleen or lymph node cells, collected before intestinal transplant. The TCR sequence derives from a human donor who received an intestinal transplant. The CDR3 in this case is CAWGSSGRYQETQYF. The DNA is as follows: TGTGCCTGGGGCTCTAGCGGGAGGTACCAAGAGACCCAGTACTTC. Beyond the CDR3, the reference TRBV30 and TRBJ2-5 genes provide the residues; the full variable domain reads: SQTIHQWPATLVQPVGSPLSLECTVEGTSNPNLYWYRQAAGRGLQLLFYSVGIGQISSEVPQNLSASRPQDRQFILSSKKLLLSDSGFYLCAWGSSGRYQETQYFGPGTRLLVL.